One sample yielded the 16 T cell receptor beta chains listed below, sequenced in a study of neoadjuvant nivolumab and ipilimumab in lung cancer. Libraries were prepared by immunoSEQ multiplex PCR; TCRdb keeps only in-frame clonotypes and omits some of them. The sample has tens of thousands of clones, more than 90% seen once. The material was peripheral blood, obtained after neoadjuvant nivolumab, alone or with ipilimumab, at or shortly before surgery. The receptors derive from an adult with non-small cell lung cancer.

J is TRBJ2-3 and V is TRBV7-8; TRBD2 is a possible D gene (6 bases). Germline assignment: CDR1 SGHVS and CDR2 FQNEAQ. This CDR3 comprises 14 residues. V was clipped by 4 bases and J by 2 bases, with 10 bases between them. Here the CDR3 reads CASSSRTNTDTQYF. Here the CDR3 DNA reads TGTGCCAGCAGCTCTCGGACTAACACAGATACGCAGTATTTT.

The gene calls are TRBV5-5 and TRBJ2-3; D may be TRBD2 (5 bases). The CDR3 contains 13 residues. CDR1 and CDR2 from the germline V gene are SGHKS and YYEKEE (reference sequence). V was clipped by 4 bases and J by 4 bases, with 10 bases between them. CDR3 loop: CASSPRAPDTQYF. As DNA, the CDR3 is TGTGCCAGCAGCCCGAGGGCCCCAGATACGCAGTATTTT.

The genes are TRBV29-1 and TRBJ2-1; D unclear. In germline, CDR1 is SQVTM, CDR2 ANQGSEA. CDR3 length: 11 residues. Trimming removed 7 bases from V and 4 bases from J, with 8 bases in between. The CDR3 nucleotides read TGCAGCGCCGCCCCTTACAATGAGCAGTTCTTC. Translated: CSAAPYNEQFF.

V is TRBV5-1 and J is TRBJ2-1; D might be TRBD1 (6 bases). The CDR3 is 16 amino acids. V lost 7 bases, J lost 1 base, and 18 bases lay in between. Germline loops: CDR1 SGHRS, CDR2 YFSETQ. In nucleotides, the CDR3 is TGCGCCAGCCATACCGGGCAGGGGAGTTCCTACAATGAGCAGTTCTTC. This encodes CASHTGQGSSYNEQFF.

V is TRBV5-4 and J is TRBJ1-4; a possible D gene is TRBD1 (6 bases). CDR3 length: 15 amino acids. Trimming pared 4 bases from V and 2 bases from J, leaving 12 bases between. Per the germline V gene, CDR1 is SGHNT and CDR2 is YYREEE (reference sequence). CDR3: CASSPATGTNEKLFF. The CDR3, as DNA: TGTGCCAGCAGCCCCGCTACAGGGACTAATGAAAAACTGTTTTTT.

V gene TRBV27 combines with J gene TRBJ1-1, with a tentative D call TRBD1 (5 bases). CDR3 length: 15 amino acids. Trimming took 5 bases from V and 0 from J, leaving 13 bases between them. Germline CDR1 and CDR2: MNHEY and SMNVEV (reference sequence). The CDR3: CASSLNRQLNTEAFF. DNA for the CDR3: TGTGCCAGCAGTCTCAATCGACAGCTGAACACTGAAGCTTTCTTT.

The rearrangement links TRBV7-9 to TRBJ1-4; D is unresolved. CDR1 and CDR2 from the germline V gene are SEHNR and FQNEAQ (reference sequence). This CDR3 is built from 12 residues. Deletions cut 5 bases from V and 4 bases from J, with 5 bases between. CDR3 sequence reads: CASSGDNEKLFF. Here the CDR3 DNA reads TGTGCCAGCAGCGGGGATAATGAAAAACTGTTTTTT.

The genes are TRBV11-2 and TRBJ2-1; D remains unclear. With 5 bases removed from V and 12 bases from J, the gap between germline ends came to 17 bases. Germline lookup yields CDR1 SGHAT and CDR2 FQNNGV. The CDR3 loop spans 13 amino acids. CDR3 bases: TGTGCCAGCAGCCGCCTAGGTGGTCTGTCGCAGTTCTTC. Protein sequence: CASSRLGGLSQFF.

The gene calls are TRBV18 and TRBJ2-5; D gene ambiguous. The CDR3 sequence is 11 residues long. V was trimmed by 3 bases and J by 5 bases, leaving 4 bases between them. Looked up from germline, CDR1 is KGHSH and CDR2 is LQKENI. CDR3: CASSPKETQYF. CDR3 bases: TGTGCCAGCTCACCGAAGGAGACCCAGTACTTC.

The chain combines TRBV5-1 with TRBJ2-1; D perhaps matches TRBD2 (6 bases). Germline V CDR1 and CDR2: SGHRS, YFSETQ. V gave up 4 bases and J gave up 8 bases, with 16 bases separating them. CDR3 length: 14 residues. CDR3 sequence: CASSPGGLGDEQFF. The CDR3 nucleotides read TGCGCCAGCAGCCCTGGGGGGTTGGGGGATGAGCAGTTCTTC.

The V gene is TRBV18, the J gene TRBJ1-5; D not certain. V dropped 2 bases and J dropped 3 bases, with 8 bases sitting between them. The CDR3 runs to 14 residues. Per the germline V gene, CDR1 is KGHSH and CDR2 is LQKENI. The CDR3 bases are TGTGCCAGCTCACCAGGGGTTTCCAATCAGCCCCAGCATTTT. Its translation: CASSPGVSNQPQHF.

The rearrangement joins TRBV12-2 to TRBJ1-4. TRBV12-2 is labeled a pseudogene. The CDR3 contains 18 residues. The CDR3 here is CASRFRPRAREGCGLLFF. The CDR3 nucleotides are TGTGCAAGTCGCTTCCGTCCTAGAGCCAGGGAGGGTTGCGGACTGCTGTTTTTT.

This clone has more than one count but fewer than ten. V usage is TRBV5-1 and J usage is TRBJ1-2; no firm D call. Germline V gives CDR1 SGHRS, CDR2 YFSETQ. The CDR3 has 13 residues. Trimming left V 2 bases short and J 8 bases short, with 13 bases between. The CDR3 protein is CASSFPSPEGYTF. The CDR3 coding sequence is TGCGCCAGCAGCTTCCCCAGCCCCGAGGGCTACACCTTC.

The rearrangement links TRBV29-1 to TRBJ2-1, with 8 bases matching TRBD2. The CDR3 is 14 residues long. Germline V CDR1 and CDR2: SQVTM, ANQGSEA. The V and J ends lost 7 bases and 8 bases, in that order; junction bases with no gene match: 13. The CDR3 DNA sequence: TGCAGCGGGGGAGGTTGGCGGGAGGTTGATGAGCAGTTCTTC. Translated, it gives CSGGGWREVDEQFF.

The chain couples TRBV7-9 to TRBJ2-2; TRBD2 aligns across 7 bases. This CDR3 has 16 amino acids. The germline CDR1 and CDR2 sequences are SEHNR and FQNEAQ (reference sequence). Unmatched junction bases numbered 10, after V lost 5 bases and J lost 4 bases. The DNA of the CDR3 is TGTGCCAGCAGCCCTACTCGCGGGAGTGTCACCGGGGAGCTGTTTTTT. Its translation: CASSPTRGSVTGELFF.

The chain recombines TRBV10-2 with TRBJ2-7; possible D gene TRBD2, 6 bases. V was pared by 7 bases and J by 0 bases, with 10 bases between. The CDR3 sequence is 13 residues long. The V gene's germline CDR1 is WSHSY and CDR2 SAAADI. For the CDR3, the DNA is TGCGCCAGCAAGGCGGGGAACTCCTACGAGCAGTACTTC. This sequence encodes CASKAGNSYEQYF.